The T cell receptor (beta chain) described here comes from a study of identical twins. V shed 0 bases and J shed 3 bases, with 13 bases lying between them. The V gene's germline CDR1 is SGHRS and CDR2 YFSETQ. The CDR3 consists of 15 residues. Each CDR3 protein is one row after TCRdb ran MiXCR on the 5' RACE reads. The sample shows more than 600,000 distinct CDR3 sequences, around a sixth of them seen only once. There were only healthy Caucasians among the donors. The sample also formed part of further work on T cells expressing NK-cell markers.

Sequencing was done on a sample of PBMCs. The chain employs TRBV5-1 and TRBJ2-7, with TRBD1 as a possible D gene (6 bases). This TCR came from a young woman in good health. The CDR3 is CASSLGGTPGYEQYF. The DNA for the CDR3 is TGCGCCAGCAGCTTGGGTGGGACACCAGGCTACGAGCAGTACTTC. Variable domain in full (rest from reference TRBV5-1 and TRBJ2-7): KAGVTQTPRYLIKTRGQQVTLSCSPISGHRSVSWYQQTPGQGLQFLFEYFSETQRNKGNFPGRFSGRQFSNSRSEMNVSTLELGDSALYLCASSLGGTPGYEQYFGPGTRLTVT.